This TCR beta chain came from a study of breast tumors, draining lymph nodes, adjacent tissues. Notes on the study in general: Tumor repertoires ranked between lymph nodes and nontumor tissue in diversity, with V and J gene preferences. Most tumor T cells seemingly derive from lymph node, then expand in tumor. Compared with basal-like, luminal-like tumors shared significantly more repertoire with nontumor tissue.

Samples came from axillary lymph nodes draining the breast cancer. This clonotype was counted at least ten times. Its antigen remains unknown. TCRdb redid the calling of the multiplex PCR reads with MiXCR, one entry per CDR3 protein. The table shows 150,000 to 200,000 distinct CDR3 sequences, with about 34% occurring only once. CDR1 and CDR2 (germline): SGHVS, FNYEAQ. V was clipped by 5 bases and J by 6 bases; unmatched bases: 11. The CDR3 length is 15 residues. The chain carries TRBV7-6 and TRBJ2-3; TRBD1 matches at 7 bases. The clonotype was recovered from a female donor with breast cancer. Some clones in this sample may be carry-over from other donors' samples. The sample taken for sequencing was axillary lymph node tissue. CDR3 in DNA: TGTGCCAGCAGCGCCATGGACAGGCAGGCTGATACGCAGTATTTT. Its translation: CASSAMDRQADTQYF.